This T cell receptor (beta chain) was sequenced during a study of blood T cell repertoires in COVID-19. Study summary: Both acute and convalescent COVID-19 samples were obtained from the United States, Italy and Spain. The cDNA or gDNA used as material had been derived from T cells, B-cell-depleted T cells, or PBMCs.

Germline CDR1 reads MNHEY; CDR2 reads SVGAGI. This CDR3 contains 13 residues. Trimming cost V 5 bases and J 9 bases, with 17 bases left between them. In the original processing: Amplifying reference gene primers gave estimates of nucleated cell counts. Produced via immunoSEQ multiplex PCR; TCRdb's table is partial and in-frame only. The V and J calls and clone size were taken over from that table, and D and trimming were inferred from the DNA. The table shows around 120,000 clones, with over 70% occurring only once. The sequence was collected from a man aged 70-80 years with acute or convalescent COVID-19. The specimen sequenced was peripheral blood. The rearrangement joins TRBV6-5 to TRBJ2-7; weak D call: TRBD1 (6 bases). CDR3 nucleotide sequence: TGTGCCAGCAGTCGGCAGGGGAGACAACGGCAGTACTTC. This codes for CASSRQGRQRQYF.